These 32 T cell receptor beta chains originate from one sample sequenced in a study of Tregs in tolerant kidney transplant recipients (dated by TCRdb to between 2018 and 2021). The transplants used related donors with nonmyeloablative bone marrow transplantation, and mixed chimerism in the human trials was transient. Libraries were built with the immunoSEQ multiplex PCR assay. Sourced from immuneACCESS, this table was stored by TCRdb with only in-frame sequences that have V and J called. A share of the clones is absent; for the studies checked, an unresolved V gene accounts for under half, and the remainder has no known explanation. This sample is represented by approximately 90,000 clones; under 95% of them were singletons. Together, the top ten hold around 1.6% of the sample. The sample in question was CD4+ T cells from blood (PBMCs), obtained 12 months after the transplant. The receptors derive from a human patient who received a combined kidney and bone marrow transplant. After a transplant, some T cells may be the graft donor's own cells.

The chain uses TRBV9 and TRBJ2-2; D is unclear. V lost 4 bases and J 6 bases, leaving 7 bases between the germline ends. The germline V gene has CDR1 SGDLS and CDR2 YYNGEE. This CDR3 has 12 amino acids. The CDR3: CASSPPAGELFF. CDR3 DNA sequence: TGTGCCAGCAGCCCCCCCGCCGGGGAGCTGTTTTTT.

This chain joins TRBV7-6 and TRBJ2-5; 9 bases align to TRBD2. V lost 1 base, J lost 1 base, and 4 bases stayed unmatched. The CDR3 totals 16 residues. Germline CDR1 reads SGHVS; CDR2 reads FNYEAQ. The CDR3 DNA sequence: TGTGCCAGCAGCTTAGTCCTAGCGGGGACCCAAGAGACCCAGTACTTC. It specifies CASSLVLAGTQETQYF.

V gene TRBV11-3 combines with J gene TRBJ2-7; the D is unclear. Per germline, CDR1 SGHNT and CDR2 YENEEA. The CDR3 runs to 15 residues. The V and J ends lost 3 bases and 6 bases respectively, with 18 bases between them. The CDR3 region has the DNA TGTGCCAGCAGCTTCAACTTGCTCTTCGGTTCCGAGCAGTACTTC. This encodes CASSFNLLFGSEQYF.

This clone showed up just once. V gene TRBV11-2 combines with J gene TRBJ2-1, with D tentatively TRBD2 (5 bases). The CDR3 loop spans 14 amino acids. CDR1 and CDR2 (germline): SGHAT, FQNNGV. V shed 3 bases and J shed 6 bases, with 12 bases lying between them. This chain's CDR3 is CASSFNPSTNEQFF. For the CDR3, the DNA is TGTGCCAGCAGCTTCAATCCTAGCACCAATGAGCAGTTCTTC.

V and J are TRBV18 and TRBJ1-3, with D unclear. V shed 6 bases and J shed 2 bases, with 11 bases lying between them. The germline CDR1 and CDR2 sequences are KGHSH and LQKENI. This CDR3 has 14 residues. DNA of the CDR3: TGTGCCAGCTCTCCGGTCGATACTGGAAACACCATATATTTT. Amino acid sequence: CASSPVDTGNTIYF.

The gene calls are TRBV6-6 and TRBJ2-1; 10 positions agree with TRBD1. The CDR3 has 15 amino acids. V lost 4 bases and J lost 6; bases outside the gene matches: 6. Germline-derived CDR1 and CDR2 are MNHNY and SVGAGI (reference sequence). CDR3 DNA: TGTGCCAGCAGTTGGCCGGGACAGGGGTCCAATGAGCAGTTCTTC. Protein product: CASSWPGQGSNEQFF.

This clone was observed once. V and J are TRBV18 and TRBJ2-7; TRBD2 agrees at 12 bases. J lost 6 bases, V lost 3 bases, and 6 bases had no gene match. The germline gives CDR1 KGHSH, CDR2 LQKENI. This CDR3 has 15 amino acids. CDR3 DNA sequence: TGTGCCAGCTCACCGCTAGCGGGAGGGTCCCTCGAGCAGTACTTC. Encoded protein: CASSPLAGGSLEQYF.

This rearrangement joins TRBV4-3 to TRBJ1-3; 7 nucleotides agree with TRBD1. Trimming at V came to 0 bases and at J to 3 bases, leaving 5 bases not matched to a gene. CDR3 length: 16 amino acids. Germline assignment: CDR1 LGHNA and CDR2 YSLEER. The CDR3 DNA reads TGCGCCAGCAGCCAAGAAAAACAGGGGATTGGAAACACCATATATTTT. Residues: CASSQEKQGIGNTIYF.

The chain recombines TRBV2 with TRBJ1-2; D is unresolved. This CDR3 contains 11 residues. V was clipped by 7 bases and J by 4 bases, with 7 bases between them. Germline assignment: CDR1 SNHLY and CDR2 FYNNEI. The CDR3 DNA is TGTGCCAGCATTAGAAGCTATGGCTACACCTTC. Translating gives CASIRSYGYTF.

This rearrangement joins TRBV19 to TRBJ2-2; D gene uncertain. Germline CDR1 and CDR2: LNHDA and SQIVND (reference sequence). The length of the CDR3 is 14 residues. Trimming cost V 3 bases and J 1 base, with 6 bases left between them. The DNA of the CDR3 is TGTGCCAGTAGTATTTCCGGGAACACCGGGGAGCTGTTTTTT. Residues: CASSISGNTGELFF. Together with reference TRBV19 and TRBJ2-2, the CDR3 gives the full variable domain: DGGITQSPKYLFRKEGQNVTLSCEQNLNHDAMYWYRQDPGQGLRLIYYSQIVNDFQKGDIAEGYSVSREKKESFPLTVTSAQKNPTAFYLCASSISGNTGELFFGEGSRLTVL.

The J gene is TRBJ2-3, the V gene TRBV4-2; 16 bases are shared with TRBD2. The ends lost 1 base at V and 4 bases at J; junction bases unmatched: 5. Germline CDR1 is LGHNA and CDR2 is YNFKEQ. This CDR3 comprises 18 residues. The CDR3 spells CASSQVGTSGRAADTQYF. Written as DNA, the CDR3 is TGTGCCAGCAGCCAAGTCGGGACTAGCGGGAGGGCCGCAGATACGCAGTATTTT.

CDR3 sequence reads: CASSGQGPYEQYF. DNA for the CDR3: TGTGCCAGCAGCGGACAGGGTCCGTACGAGCAGTACTTC. The chain has TRBV2 and TRBJ2-7; 8 bases are a match to TRBD1. J gave up 4 bases and V 6 bases, and 5 bases lay outside the gene matches. This CDR3 is built from 13 residues. Per the germline V gene, CDR1 is SNHLY and CDR2 is FYNNEI.

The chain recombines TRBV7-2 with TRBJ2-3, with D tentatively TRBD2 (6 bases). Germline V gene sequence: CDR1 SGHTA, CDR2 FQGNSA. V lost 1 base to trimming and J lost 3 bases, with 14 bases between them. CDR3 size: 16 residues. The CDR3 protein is CASSLGAASVTDTQYF. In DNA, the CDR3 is TGTGCCAGCAGCTTAGGTGCGGCTAGCGTTACAGATACGCAGTATTTT.

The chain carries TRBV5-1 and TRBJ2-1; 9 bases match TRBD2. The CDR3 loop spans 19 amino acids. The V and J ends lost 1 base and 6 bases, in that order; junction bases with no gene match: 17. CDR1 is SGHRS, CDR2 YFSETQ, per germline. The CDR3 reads CASSLLRDAGGGAPNEQFF. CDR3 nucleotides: TGCGCCAGCAGCTTGTTACGAGATGCGGGCGGGGGGGCCCCCAATGAGCAGTTCTTC.

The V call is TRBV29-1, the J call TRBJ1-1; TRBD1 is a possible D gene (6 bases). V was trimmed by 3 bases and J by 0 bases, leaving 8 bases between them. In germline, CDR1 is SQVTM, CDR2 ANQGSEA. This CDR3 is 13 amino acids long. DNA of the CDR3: TGCAGCGTTGAGACAGGCCTGAACACTGAAGCTTTCTTT. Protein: CSVETGLNTEAFF.

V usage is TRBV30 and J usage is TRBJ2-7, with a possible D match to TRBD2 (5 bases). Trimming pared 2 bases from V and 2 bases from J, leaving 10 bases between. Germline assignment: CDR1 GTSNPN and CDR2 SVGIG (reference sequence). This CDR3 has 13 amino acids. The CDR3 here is CAWSPGLTYEQYF. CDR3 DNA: TGTGCCTGGAGTCCGGGATTAACCTACGAGCAGTACTTC.

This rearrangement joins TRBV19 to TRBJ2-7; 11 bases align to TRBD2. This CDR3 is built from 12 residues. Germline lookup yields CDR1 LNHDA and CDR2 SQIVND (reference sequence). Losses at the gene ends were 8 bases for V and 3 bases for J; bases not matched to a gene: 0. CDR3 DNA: TGTGCCAGTGGGACTAGCGGCTACGAGCAGTACTTC. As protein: CASGTSGYEQYF.

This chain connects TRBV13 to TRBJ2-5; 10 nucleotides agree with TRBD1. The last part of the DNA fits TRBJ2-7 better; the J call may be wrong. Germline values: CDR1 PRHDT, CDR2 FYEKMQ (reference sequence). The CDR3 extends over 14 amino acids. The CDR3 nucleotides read TGTGCCAGCAGCCCATGGGACAGGGGCGACGAGCAGTACTTC. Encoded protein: CASSPWDRGDEQYF.

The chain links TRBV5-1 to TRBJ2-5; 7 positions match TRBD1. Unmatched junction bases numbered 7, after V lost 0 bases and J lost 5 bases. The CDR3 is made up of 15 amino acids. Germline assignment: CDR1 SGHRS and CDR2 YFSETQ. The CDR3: CASSLEKTGVETQYF. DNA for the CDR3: TGCGCCAGCAGCTTGGAGAAAACAGGGGTGGAGACCCAGTACTTC. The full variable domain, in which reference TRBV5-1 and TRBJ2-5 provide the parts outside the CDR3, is KAGVTQTPRYLIKTRGQQVTLSCSPISGHRSVSWYQQTPGQGLQFLFEYFSETQRNKGNFPGRFSGRQFSNSRSEMNVSTLELGDSALYLCASSLEKTGVETQYFGPGTRLLVL.

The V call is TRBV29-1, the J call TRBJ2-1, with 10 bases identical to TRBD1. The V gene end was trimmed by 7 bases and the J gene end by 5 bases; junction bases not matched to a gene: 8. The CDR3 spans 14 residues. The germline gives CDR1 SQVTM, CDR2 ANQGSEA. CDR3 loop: CSAEGTGADNEQFF. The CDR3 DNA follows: TGCAGCGCCGAGGGGACAGGGGCTGACAATGAGCAGTTCTTC.

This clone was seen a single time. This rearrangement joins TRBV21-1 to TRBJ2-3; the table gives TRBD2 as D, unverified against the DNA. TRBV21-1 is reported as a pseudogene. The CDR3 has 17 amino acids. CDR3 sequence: CASSKGLAWVSTDTQYF. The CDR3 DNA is TGTGCCAGCAGCAAAGGGCTAGCTTGGGTAAGCACAGATACGCAGTATTTT.

CDR3 in amino acids: CSVATRGTEAFF. The CDR3, as DNA: TGCAGCGTTGCCACCAGGGGCACTGAAGCTTTCTTT. The chain couples TRBV29-1 to TRBJ1-1; maybe TRBD1 (6 bases). Germline V gene data show CDR1 as SQVTM and CDR2 as ANQGSEA. The CDR3 sequence is 12 residues long. V was pared by 4 bases and J by 4 bases, with 10 bases between. Complete variable domain (other parts from reference TRBV29-1 and TRBJ1-1): SAVISQKPSRDICQRGTSLTIQCQVDSQVTMMFWYRQQPGQSLTLIATANQGSEATYESGFVIDKFPISRPNLTFSTLTVSNMSPEDSSIYLCSVATRGTEAFFGQGTRLTVV.

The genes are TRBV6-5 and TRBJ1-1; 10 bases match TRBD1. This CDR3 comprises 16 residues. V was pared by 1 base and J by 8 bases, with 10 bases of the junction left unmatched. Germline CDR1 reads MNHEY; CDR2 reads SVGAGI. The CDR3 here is CASSYLPGQGFTEAFF. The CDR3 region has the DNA TGTGCCAGCAGTTACTTACCGGGACAGGGGTTTACGGAAGCTTTCTTT.

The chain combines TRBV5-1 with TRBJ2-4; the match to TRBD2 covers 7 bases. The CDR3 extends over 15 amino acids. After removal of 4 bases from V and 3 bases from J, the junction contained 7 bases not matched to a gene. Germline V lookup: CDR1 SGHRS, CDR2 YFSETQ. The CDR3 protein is CASSAGRDYKNIQYF. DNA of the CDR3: TGCGCCAGCAGCGCGGGGAGGGATTACAAAAACATTCAGTACTTC.

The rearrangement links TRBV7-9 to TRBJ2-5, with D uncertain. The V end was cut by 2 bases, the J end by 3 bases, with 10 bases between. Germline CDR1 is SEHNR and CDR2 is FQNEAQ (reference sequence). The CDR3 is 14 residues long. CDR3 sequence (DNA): TGTGCCAGCAGCTTACATGGCAGCGAAGAGACCCAGTACTTC. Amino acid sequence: CASSLHGSEETQYF.

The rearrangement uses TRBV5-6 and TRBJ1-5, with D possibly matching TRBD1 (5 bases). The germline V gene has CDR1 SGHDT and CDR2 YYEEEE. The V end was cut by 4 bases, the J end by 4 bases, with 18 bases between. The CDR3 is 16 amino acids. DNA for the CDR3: TGTGCCAGCAGCCAACGGGGGGGTAGGAGTAATCAGCCCCAGCATTTT. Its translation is CASSQRGGRSNQPQHF.

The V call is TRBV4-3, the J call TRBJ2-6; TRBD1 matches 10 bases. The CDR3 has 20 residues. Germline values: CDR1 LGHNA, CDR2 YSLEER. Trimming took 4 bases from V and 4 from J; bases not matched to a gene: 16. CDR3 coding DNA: TGCGCCAGCAGCCTTCTCTCCTTCGGACAGGGGGGATGGGGGGCCAACGTCCTGACTTTC. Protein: CASSLLSFGQGGWGANVLTF.

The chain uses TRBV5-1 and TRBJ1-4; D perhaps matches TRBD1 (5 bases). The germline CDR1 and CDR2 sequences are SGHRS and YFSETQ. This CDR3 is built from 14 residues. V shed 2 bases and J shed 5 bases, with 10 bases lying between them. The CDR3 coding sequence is TGCGCCAGCAGCTTACAGGCGTCAAATGAAAAACTGTTTTTT. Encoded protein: CASSLQASNEKLFF.

The CDR3 DNA sequence: TGTGCCAGCAGTAGGACTAGCGGGTCTTCCTACGAGCAGTACTTC. Translated, it gives CASSRTSGSSYEQYF. The chain is built from TRBV9 and TRBJ2-7; 11 bases agree with TRBD2. The V gene's germline CDR1 is SGDLS and CDR2 YYNGEE. J was trimmed by 1 base and V by 5 bases; bases with no gene match: 5. The CDR3 loop spans 15 amino acids.

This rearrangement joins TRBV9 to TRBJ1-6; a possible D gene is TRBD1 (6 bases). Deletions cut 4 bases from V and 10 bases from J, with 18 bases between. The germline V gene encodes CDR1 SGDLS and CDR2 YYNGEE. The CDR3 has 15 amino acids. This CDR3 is CASSPSLGASSPLHF. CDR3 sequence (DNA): TGTGCCAGCAGCCCCTCTCTGGGGGCCAGCTCACCCCTCCACTTT.

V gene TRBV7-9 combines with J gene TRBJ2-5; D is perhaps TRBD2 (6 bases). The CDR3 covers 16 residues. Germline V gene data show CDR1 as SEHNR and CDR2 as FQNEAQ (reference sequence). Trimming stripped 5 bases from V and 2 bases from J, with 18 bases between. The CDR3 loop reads CASSQVEGWSQETQYF. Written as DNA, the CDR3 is TGTGCCAGCAGCCAAGTGGAGGGTTGGAGTCAAGAGACCCAGTACTTC.

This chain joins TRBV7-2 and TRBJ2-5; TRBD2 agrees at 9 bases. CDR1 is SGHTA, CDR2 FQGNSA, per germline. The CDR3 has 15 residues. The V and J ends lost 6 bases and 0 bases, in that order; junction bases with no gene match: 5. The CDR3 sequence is CASRLSGGHQETQYF. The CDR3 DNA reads TGTGCCAGCAGACTAAGCGGGGGGCACCAAGAGACCCAGTACTTC. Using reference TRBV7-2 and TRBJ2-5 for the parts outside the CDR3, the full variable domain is GAGVSQSPSNKVTEKGKDVELRCDPISGHTALYWYRQSLGQGLEFLIYFQGNSAPDKSGLPSDRFSAERTGGSVSTLTIQRTQQEDSAVYLCASRLSGGHQETQYFGPGTRLLVL.